This T cell receptor (beta chain) came from a study of cytomegalovirus exposure and HLA in healthy donors. Overall study results and limits: Most TCR sequences were rare, but some public TCRs occurred in many donors. Per a prior analysis, the majority of TCR beta V segments were productive roughly 90% or roughly 30% of the time. In a later analysis, TCR beta V- and J-gene trimming was associated with a missense DCLRE1C variant.

It was with 60 Vbeta and 13 Jbeta primers that the PCR ran. Some clones are missing from TCRdb's copy, which holds only in-frame ones; the method was immunoSEQ multiplex PCR. The data hold 150,000 to 200,000 clones, with approximately 71% observed a single time. The CDR3 extends over 19 amino acids. Germline assignment: CDR1 SGHTS and CDR2 YDEGEE. With 0 bases clipped from V and 2 bases from J, the junction kept 14 bases outside the gene matches. This clone showed up just a few times. Its target is unknown. At collection, donors were nominally healthy, but unrecorded immune exposures were probable. This TCR was recovered from a man aged 18 to 30 in good health and CMV-seropositive. What was sequenced was PBMCs. This chain links TRBV5-8 with TRBJ2-1; 7 bases match TRBD1. The CDR3 DNA is TGTGCCAGCAGCTTGGGTTGGAGAATGAGGGGGCTAGCCTACAATGAGCAGTTCTTC. Encoded protein: CASSLGWRMRGLAYNEQFF.